The 22 T cell receptor beta chains listed next were all sequenced from one sample in a study of blood T cell repertoires in COVID-19. The data were produced by immunoSEQ multiplex PCR, yet TCRdb's version contains in-frame clones alone and is incomplete. Of some 290,000 clones listed, roughly nine tenths are singletons. Sequencing input: peripheral blood. The receptors were sampled from a young woman with COVID-19, enrolled during active disease.

This clone was picked up one time. The chain employs TRBV6-5 and TRBJ2-5; D is ambiguous. CDR1 and CDR2 (germline): MNHEY, SVGAGI. V shed 5 bases and J shed 7 bases, with 20 bases lying between them. The CDR3 spans 15 residues. CDR3 sequence (DNA): TGTGCCAGCAGTCCCACCCCCGTCCTAATTTTGACCCAGTACTTC. Its protein product is CASSPTPVLILTQYF.

The V call is TRBV6-2 or TRBV6-3, the J call TRBJ2-1; D is undetermined. In germline, CDR1 is MNHEY, CDR2 SVGEGT. The CDR3 length is 12 residues. V lost 5 bases, J lost 7 bases, and 9 bases lay in between. The CDR3 loop reads CASSDIVNEQFF. CDR3 coding DNA: TGTGCCAGCAGTGACATAGTAAATGAGCAGTTCTTC.

The chain uses TRBV18 and TRBJ2-7; 7 nucleotides agree with TRBD1. This CDR3 is 15 amino acids long. Trimming cost V 6 bases and J 2 bases; bases outside gene matches: 10. CDR1 is KGHSH, CDR2 LQKENI, per germline. CDR3 in DNA: TGTGCCAGCTCGCCGGGACAGATCCTAACCTACGAGCAGTACTTC. Residues: CASSPGQILTYEQYF.

The chain uses TRBV5-4 and TRBJ1-2; 9 nucleotides line up with TRBD1. There are 14 residues in the CDR3. V lost 2 bases and J lost 5; bases outside the gene matches: 4. Germline V gives CDR1 SGHNT, CDR2 YYREEE (reference sequence). The CDR3: CASSFTGGRYGYTF. DNA for the CDR3: TGTGCCAGCAGCTTTACAGGGGGCCGGTATGGCTACACCTTC.

This clone has a single count. V and J are TRBV5-1 and TRBJ2-2, with 14 nucleotides matching TRBD2. The CDR3 totals 17 residues. The J segment lost 0 bases and the V segment lost 3 bases, leaving 1 base of the junction unmatched. Germline V CDR1 and CDR2: SGHRS, YFSETQ. DNA of the CDR3: TGCGCCAGCAGCTCGGGACTAGCGGGAGCGAACACCGGGGAGCTGTTTTTT. Residues: CASSSGLAGANTGELFF.

This clone has a single count. The chain combines TRBV5-5 with TRBJ1-5, with 10 bases identical to TRBD1. The V segment lost 4 bases and the J segment 6 bases; nucleotides outside the gene matches: 7. Germline loops: CDR1 SGHKS, CDR2 YYEKEE (reference sequence). The CDR3 extends over 15 amino acids. The CDR3, as DNA: TGTGCCAGCAGCCCTCGACAGGGGGCTGGTCAGCCCCAGCATTTT. The encoded protein is CASSPRQGAGQPQHF.

The chain recombines TRBV7-6 with TRBJ2-5; 8 nucleotides match TRBD2. Germline-derived CDR1 and CDR2 are SGHVS and FNYEAQ. V gave up 6 bases and J gave up 5 bases; unmatched junction bases: 11. CDR3 size: 15 residues. DNA for the CDR3: TGTGCCAGCAGTCCACCGGGACTAGGAGAGGAGACCCAGTACTTC. Translation gives CASSPPGLGEETQYF.

This clone appeared a few times. The rearrangement links TRBV5-1 to TRBJ2-3; weak D call: TRBD1 (5 bases). V gave up 3 bases and J gave up 2 bases, with 7 bases separating them. The CDR3 length is 13 residues. Germline CDR1 reads SGHRS; CDR2 reads YFSETQ. The CDR3 region is CASSSRVTDTQYF. CDR3 nucleotides: TGCGCCAGCAGCTCCAGGGTCACAGATACGCAGTATTTT.

This chain connects TRBV25-1 to TRBJ2-1; D is undetermined. V was clipped by 6 bases and J by 9 bases, with 9 bases between them. This CDR3 comprises 11 residues. CDR1 MGHDK and CDR2 SYGVNS come from the germline V gene. The CDR3 loop is CASSLTGEQFF. In nucleotides, the CDR3 is TGTGCCAGCAGCCTGACGGGTGAGCAGTTCTTC. Variable domain in full (rest from reference TRBV25-1 and TRBJ2-1): EADIYQTPRYLVIGTGKKITLECSQTMGHDKMYWYQQDPGMELHLIHYSYGVNSTEKGDLSSESTVSRIRTEHFPLTLESARPSHTSQYLCASSLTGEQFFGPGTRLTVL.

The chain has TRBV11-3 and TRBJ1-1; the D gene is possibly TRBD1 (5 bases). The V end lost 5 bases, the J end lost 5 bases, and 9 bases lay between the germline ends. The CDR3 sequence is 12 residues long. Germline assignment: CDR1 SGHNT and CDR2 YENEEA. In DNA form, the CDR3 reads TGTGCCAGCAGCGCAGGGAGGACTGAAGCTTTCTTT. Amino acids: CASSAGRTEAFF.

This chain joins TRBV6-5 and TRBJ2-1; D uncertain. V lost 6 bases to trimming and J lost 2 bases, with 14 bases between them. CDR1 is MNHEY and CDR2 is SVGAGI in the germline V gene. The CDR3 consists of 15 residues. CDR3 sequence (DNA): TGTGCCAGCAGCCCGTTTCCCTACCCCTACAATGAGCAGTTCTTC. Protein product: CASSPFPYPYNEQFF.

This clone was seen a few times. The rearrangement uses TRBV4-1 and TRBJ1-4, with TRBD1 as a possible D gene (5 bases). V lost 1 base and J 4 bases, leaving 13 bases between the germline ends. This CDR3 has 16 residues. Germline lookup yields CDR1 MGHRA and CDR2 YSYEKL. The CDR3 coding sequence is TGCGCCAGCAGCCAAGGGGATGCCGGGGGTAATGAAAAACTGTTTTTT. Translated: CASSQGDAGGNEKLFF.

The chain has TRBV7-8 and TRBJ1-6; TRBD1 is a possible D gene (5 bases). CDR1 and CDR2 (germline): SGHVS, FQNEAQ. V was clipped by 7 bases and J by 6 bases, with 16 bases between them. The CDR3 spans 15 residues. The CDR3 nucleotides are TGTGCCAGCACCGAAGGGCACAGGATTAATTCACCCCTCCACTTT. Protein product: CASTEGHRINSPLHF.

The chain uses TRBV2 and TRBJ1-5, with D uncertain. Germline V lookup: CDR1 SNHLY, CDR2 FYNNEI. With 6 bases removed from V and 3 bases from J, the gap between germline ends came to 9 bases. The CDR3 has 13 amino acids. CDR3 bases: TGTGCCAGCAGGCTAGAGACCAATCAGCCCCAGCATTTT. Its protein product is CASRLETNQPQHF.

This sequence joins TRBV21-1 and TRBJ2-6; TRBD1 is taken as the D call from the table, unchecked against the DNA. TRBV21-1 is a listed pseudogene. The CDR3 has 18 amino acids. CDR3 sequence: CASSKTTGILTGANVLTF. The CDR3, as DNA: TGTGCCAGCAGCAAAACGACAGGCATCCTTACTGGGGCCAACGTCCTGACTTTC.

V gene TRBV7-8 combines with J gene TRBJ2-7, with TRBD2 matching 10 bases. The CDR3 sequence is 17 residues long. The J segment lost 3 bases and the V segment lost 5 bases, leaving 13 bases of the junction unmatched. Germline assignment: CDR1 SGHVS and CDR2 FQNEAQ. CDR3 DNA: TGTGCCAGCAGCCCAACTGTCCTAGCGGGGGACATCTACGAGCAGTACTTC. It is translated as CASSPTVLAGDIYEQYF.

The chain combines TRBV10-1 with TRBJ2-7; D remains ambiguous. Germline-derived CDR1 and CDR2 are WNHNN and SYGVQD (reference sequence). V dropped 7 bases and J dropped 3 bases, with 10 bases sitting between them. CDR3 length equals 12 residues. The CDR3 loop reads CASKNSFYEQYF. Here the CDR3 DNA reads TGCGCCAGCAAGAACAGCTTCTACGAGCAGTACTTC.

The chain joins TRBV5-4 to TRBJ2-7; 7 bases are a match to TRBD2. The CDR3 has 12 residues. Unmatched junction bases numbered 8, after V lost 3 bases and J lost 11 bases. Germline CDR1 is SGHNT and CDR2 is YYREEE (reference sequence). The CDR3 sequence is CASSSYLGGEYF. For the CDR3, the DNA is TGTGCCAGCAGCTCGTACTTGGGAGGGGAGTACTTC.

This clone was observed a single time. The chain combines TRBV19 with TRBJ2-5; unclear D gene. Per germline, CDR1 LNHDA and CDR2 SQIVND (reference sequence). The CDR3 is 11 residues long. The V and J ends lost 3 bases and 7 bases respectively, with 6 bases between them. Here the CDR3 DNA reads TGTGCCAGTAGTATTTACGGGACCCAGTACTTC. It translates to CASSIYGTQYF.

V usage is TRBV7-9 and J usage is TRBJ1-4; 7 bases agree with TRBD1. V gave up 3 bases and J gave up 8 bases; unmatched junction bases: 12. This CDR3 has 16 amino acids. Germline lookup yields CDR1 SEHNR and CDR2 FQNEAQ (reference sequence). CDR3 sequence: CASSFPIQGVEEKLFF. The CDR3 nucleotides are TGTGCCAGCAGCTTCCCTATCCAGGGGGTTGAAGAAAAACTGTTTTTT.

DNA of the CDR3: TGTGCCAGCCGACTTGAGGGGGCATTCTACGAGCAGTACTTC. This sequence encodes CASRLEGAFYEQYF. The V and J genes are TRBV21-1 and TRBJ2-7; whether TRBD1, the table's D call, matches the DNA was not checked. TRBV21-1 is an annotated pseudogene. This CDR3 contains 14 residues.

The V gene is TRBV5-1, the J gene TRBJ2-2; TRBD2 matches at 10 bases. The V gene end was trimmed by 4 bases and the J gene end by 3 bases; junction bases not matched to a gene: 9. CDR3 length: 17 residues. Germline V gene sequence: CDR1 SGHRS, CDR2 YFSETQ. The CDR3 spells CASSLGPLAGDTGELFF. In DNA form, the CDR3 reads TGCGCCAGCAGCCTCGGCCCCCTAGCGGGGGACACCGGGGAGCTGTTTTTT.